The clone carrying this T cell receptor (beta chain) appeared a few times. The sample belongs to a study of T cells in Graves' hyperthyroidism and ophthalmopathy. On the study more broadly: Peripheral blood was drawn at first diagnosis, prior to all treatment.

The V gene lost 0 bases and the J gene lost 0 bases, with 9 bases spanning the gap. In germline, CDR1 is SGHTA, CDR2 FQGNSA. The CDR3 contains 15 residues. It was RNA transcripts that yielded the amplified TCR beta CDR3 regions. First-round RT-PCR of the TCR CDR3 relied on the HTBI primer set. TCRdb reprocessed the multiplex PCR reads via MiXCR and lists one record per CDR3 protein. The table has under 350,000 distinct CDR3 sequences, 25% to 30% seen once; the top ten hold over 25%. This sequence joins TRBV7-2 and TRBJ2-7; possibly TRBD1 for D (7 bases). Sequences were obtained from blood. This clonotype was sampled from a middle-aged man with Graves' hyperthyroidism that later progressed to Graves' ophthalmopathy. The CDR3: CASSLARDSSYEQYF. The CDR3 coding sequence is TGTGCCAGCAGCTTAGCGCGGGACAGCTCCTACGAGCAGTACTTC.